This is a list of T cell receptor beta chains from one sample in a study of cytomegalovirus exposure and HLA in healthy donors. TCRdb's copy holds only in-frame clones and misses some; the assay was immunoSEQ multiplex PCR. Among about 160,000 clones listed, more than 65% were seen once. Sequenced material: PBMCs. These receptors all come from a man aged 45 to 65 in good health and CMV-seropositive. The CDR3 runs from the conserved cysteine through the conserved F or W. Each record gives: CDR3 protein, J gene, V gene, D gene. A D gene is named only where the DNA matches it firmly.

CDR3 protein: CASSILGHRVVEKLFF
J gene: TRBJ1-4
V gene: TRBV6-6
D gene: -

CDR3 protein: CASSQGDEQFF
J gene: TRBJ2-1
V gene: TRBV18
D gene: TRBD1

CDR3 protein: CASSLAPQKYF
J gene: TRBJ2-3
V gene: TRBV2
D gene: -

CDR3 protein: CASSTGVGSGNTIYF
J gene: TRBJ1-3
V gene: TRBV27
D gene: TRBD1

CDR3 protein: CASSVGGGASGGLRGEQFF
J gene: TRBJ2-1
V gene: TRBV9
D gene: TRBD2

CDR3 protein: CASSVGQGSKLFF
J gene: TRBJ1-4
V gene: TRBV2
D gene: TRBD1

CDR3 protein: CASSTLERGVLADTQYF
J gene: TRBJ2-3
V gene: TRBV7-8
D gene: TRBD2

CDR3 protein: CASSFRNKNQPQHF
J gene: TRBJ1-5
V gene: TRBV7-2
D gene: -

CDR3 protein: CASSLAGANTGELFF
J gene: TRBJ2-2
V gene: TRBV5-1
D gene: -

CDR3 protein: CASSSTGLALINEQFF
J gene: TRBJ2-1
V gene: TRBV5-1
D gene: TRBD2

CDR3 protein: CASSFITDRRQETQYF
J gene: TRBJ2-5
V gene: TRBV13
D gene: TRBD1

CDR3 protein: CASSPGAGGNEKLFF
J gene: TRBJ1-4
V gene: TRBV9
D gene: TRBD1

CDR3 protein: CATSTQGSDEQYF
J gene: TRBJ2-7
V gene: TRBV15
D gene: -

CDR3 protein: CASSPTLRDSSYNEQFF
J gene: TRBJ2-1
V gene: TRBV4-1
D gene: TRBD1

CDR3 protein: CASSSGESYEQYF
J gene: TRBJ2-7
V gene: TRBV13
D gene: -

CDR3 protein: CASTSVSGSHEQYF
J gene: TRBJ2-7
V gene: TRBV19
D gene: -

CDR3 protein: CASSSDRNTEAFF
J gene: TRBJ1-1
V gene: TRBV7-6
D gene: -

CDR3 protein: CASSTGYEAFF
J gene: TRBJ1-1
V gene: TRBV27
D gene: -

CDR3 protein: CASSIGTSGTDTQYF
J gene: TRBJ2-3
V gene: TRBV5-6
D gene: TRBD2

CDR3 protein: CASSSGTGGFTIYF
J gene: TRBJ1-3
V gene: TRBV11-2
D gene: TRBD1

CDR3 protein: CASSQYRGSAEAFF
J gene: TRBJ1-1
V gene: TRBV14
D gene: TRBD1

CDR3 protein: CASSQWNSRNTIYF
J gene: TRBJ1-3
V gene: TRBV14
D gene: -

CDR3 protein: CASSYLGTGTFF
J gene: TRBJ1-1
V gene: TRBV6-5
D gene: TRBD1

CDR3 protein: CASSYSRGAFF
J gene: TRBJ1-1
V gene: TRBV6-6
D gene: -

CDR3 protein: CASRRDTGNHNYGYTF
J gene: TRBJ1-2
V gene: TRBV5-4
D gene: -

CDR3 protein: CASSSQPSGGRGEAFF
J gene: TRBJ1-1
V gene: TRBV19
D gene: TRBD1

CDR3 protein: CASSSPGLLTDTQYF
J gene: TRBJ2-3
V gene: TRBV7-2
D gene: TRBD2

CDR3 protein: CASSPSYRFPNYGYTF
J gene: TRBJ1-2
V gene: TRBV7-9
D gene: -

CDR3 protein: CASSLSEGGKTQYF
J gene: TRBJ2-5
V gene: TRBV7-9
D gene: TRBD2

CDR3 protein: CASSSVGQWILAKNIQYF
J gene: TRBJ2-4
V gene: TRBV28
D gene: -

CDR3 protein: CASSSQTSVRGTDTQYF
J gene: TRBJ2-3
V gene: TRBV27
D gene: TRBD2

CDR3 protein: CASSSLASGNNEQFF
J gene: TRBJ2-1
V gene: TRBV5-5
D gene: TRBD2